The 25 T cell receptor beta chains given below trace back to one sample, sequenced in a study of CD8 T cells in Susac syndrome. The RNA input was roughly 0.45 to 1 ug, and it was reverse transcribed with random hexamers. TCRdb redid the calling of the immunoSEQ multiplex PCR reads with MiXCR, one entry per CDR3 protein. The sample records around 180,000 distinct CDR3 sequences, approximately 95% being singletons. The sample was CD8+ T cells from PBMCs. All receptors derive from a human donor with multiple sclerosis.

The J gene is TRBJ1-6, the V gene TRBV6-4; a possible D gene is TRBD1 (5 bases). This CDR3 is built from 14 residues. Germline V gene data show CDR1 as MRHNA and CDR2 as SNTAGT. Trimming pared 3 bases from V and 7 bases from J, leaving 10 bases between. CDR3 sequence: CASSERQRNSPLHF. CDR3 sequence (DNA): TGTGCCAGCAGTGAAAGACAGCGAAATTCACCCCTCCACTTT.

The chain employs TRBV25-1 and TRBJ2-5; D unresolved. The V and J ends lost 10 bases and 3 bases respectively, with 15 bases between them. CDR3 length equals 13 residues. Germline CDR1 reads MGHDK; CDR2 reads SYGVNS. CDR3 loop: CATAPRDKETQYF. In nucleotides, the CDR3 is TGTGCCACCGCTCCGCGTGACAAAGAGACCCAGTACTTC.

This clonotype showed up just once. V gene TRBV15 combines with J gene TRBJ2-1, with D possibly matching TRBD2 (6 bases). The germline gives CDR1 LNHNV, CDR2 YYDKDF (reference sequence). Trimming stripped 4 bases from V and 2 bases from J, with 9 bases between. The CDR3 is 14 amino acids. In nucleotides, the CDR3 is TGTGCCACCAGCACGGGACTCACCTACAATGAGCAGTTCTTC. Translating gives CATSTGLTYNEQFF.

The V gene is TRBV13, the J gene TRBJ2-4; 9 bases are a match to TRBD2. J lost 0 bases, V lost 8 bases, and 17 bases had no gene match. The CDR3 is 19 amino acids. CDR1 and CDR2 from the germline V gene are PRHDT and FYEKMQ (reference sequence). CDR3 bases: TGTGCCAGCGTACCCATAGCGGGAGATGGAGCCCTAGCCAAAAACATTCAGTACTTC. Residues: CASVPIAGDGALAKNIQYF. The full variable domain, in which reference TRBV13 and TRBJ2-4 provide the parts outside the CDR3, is AAGVIQSPRHLIKEKRETATLKCYPIPRHDTVYWYQQGPGQDPQFLISFYEKMQSDKGSIPDRFSAQQFSDYHSELNMSSLELGDSALYFCASVPIAGDGALAKNIQYFGAGTRLSVL.

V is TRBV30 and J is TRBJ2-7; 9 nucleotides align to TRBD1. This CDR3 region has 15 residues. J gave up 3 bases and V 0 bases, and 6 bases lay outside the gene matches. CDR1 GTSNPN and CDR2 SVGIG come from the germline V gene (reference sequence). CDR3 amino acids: CAWSVGDRVGYEQYF. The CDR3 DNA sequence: TGTGCCTGGAGTGTAGGGGACAGGGTAGGCTACGAGCAGTACTTC.

The CDR3: CASSQVLRERAFF. The CDR3 DNA reads as TGCGCCAGCAGCCAAGTTCTTCGGGAGAGAGCGTTCTTC. The chain combines TRBV4-1 with TRBJ2-1; the D gene is possibly TRBD2 (6 bases). With 1 base removed from V and 15 bases from J, the gap between germline ends came to 16 bases. The germline gives CDR1 MGHRA, CDR2 YSYEKL. The CDR3 loop spans 13 amino acids.

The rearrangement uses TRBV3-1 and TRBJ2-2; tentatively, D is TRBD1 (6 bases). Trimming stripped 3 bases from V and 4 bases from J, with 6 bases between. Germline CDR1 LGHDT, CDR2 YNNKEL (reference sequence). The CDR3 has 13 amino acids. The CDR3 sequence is CASSQDSTGELFF. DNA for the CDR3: TGTGCCAGCAGCCAGGACAGCACCGGGGAGCTGTTTTTT.

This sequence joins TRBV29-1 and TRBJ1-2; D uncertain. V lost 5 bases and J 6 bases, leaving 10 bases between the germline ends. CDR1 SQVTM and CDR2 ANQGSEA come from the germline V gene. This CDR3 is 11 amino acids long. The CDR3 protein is CSVLEGNGYTF. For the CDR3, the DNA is TGCAGCGTTCTCGAGGGAAATGGCTACACCTTC.

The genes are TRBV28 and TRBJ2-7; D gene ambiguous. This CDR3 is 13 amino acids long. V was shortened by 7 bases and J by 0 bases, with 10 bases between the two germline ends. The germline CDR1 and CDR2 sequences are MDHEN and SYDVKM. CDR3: CASTQEVSYEQYF. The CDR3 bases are TGTGCCAGCACCCAGGAAGTCTCCTACGAGCAGTACTTC. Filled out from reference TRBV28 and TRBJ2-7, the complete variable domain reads DVKVTQSSRYLVKRTGEKVFLECVQDMDHENMFWYRQDPGLGLRLIYFSYDVKMKEKGDIPEGYSVSREKKERFSLILESASTNQTSMYLCASTQEVSYEQYFGPGTRLTVT.

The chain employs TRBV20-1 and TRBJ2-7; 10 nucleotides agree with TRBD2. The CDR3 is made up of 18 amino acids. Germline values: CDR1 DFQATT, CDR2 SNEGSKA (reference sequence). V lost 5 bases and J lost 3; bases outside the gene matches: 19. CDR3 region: CSAQAAELAGRSIYEQYF. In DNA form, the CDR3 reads TGCAGTGCTCAGGCCGCGGAACTAGCGGGGAGGTCTATCTACGAGCAGTACTTC.

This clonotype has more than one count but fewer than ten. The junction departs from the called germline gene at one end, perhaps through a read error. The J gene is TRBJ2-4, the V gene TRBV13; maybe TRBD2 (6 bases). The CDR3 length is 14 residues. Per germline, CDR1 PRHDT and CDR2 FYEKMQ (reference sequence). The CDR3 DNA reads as TGTGCCAGCAGCCTAGGTTGGGGGAGGACCACAGCTAACTTC. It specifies CASSLGWGRTTANF.

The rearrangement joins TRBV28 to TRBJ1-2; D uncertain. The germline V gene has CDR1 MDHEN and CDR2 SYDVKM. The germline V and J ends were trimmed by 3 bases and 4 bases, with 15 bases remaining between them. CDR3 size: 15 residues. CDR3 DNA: TGTGCCAGCAGTTTCCCCGATCAGGTTCGCTATGGCTACACCTTC. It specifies CASSFPDQVRYGYTF.

CDR3 nucleotides: TGTGCCAGCAGCCCACACCCAGGGTGGGGCTACACCTTC. Its protein is CASSPHPGWGYTF. The chain carries TRBV14 and TRBJ1-2; D may be TRBD1 (5 bases). This CDR3 is 13 amino acids long. The ends were cut back, 4 bases at V and 8 bases at J, with 14 bases in the middle. Germline lookup yields CDR1 SGHDN and CDR2 FVKESK.

CDR3 nucleotides: TGTGCCAGCAGCTTAGTAATCCAAGAGACCCAGTACTTC. It specifies CASSLVIQETQYF. The chain uses TRBV7-6 and TRBJ2-5; no reliable D call. Trimming pared 1 base from V and 1 base from J, leaving 4 bases between. This CDR3 has 13 amino acids. CDR1 is SGHVS, CDR2 FNYEAQ, per germline.

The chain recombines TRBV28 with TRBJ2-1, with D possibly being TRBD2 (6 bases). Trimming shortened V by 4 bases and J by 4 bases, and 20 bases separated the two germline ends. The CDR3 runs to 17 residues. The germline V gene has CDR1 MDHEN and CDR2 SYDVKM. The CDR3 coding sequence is TGTGCCAGCAGTTCGCCCCGGGGTAGCGGTCCATACAATGAGCAGTTCTTC. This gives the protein CASSSPRGSGPYNEQFF.

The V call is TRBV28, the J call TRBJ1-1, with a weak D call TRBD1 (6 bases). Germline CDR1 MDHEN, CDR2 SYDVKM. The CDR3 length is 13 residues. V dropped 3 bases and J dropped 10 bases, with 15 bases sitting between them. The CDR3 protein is CASSFLVGGAAFF. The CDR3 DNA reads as TGTGCCAGCAGTTTCCTTGTGGGGGGGGCAGCTTTCTTT. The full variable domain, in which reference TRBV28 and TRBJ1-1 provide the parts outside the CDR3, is DVKVTQSSRYLVKRTGEKVFLECVQDMDHENMFWYRQDPGLGLRLIYFSYDVKMKEKGDIPEGYSVSREKKERFSLILESASTNQTSMYLCASSFLVGGAAFFGQGTRLTVV.

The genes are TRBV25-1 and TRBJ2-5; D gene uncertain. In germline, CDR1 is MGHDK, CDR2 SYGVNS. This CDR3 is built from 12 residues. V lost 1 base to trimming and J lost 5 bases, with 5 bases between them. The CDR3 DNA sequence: TGTGCCAGCAGTGAATCGCCGGAGACCCAGTACTTC. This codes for CASSESPETQYF.

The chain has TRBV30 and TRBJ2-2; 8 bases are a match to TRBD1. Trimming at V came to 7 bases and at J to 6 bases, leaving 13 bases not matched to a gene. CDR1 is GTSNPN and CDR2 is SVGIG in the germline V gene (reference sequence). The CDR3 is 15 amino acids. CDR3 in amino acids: CAFTSSGGAPGELFF. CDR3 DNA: TGTGCCTTCACCTCGTCAGGGGGCGCGCCCGGGGAGCTGTTTTTT.

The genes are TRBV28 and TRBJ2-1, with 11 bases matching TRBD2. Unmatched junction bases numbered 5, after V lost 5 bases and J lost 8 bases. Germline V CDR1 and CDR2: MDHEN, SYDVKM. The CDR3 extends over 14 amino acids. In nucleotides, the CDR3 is TGTGCCAGCAGTCCCGGACTAGCGGGTGATGAGCAGTTCTTC. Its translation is CASSPGLAGDEQFF.

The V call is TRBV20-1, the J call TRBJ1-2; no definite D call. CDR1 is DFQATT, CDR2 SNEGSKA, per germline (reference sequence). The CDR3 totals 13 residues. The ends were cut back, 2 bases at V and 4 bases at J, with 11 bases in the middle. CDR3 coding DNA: TGCAGTGCTAGAATGGCCTCCTCCTATGGCTACACCTTC. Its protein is CSARMASSYGYTF.

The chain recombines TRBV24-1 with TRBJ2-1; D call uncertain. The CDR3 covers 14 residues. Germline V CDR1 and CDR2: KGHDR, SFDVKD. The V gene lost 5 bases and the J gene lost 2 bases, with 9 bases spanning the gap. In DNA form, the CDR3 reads TGTGCCACCAGTGGGAGTGCGCCCTACAATGAGCAGTTCTTC. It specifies CATSGSAPYNEQFF.

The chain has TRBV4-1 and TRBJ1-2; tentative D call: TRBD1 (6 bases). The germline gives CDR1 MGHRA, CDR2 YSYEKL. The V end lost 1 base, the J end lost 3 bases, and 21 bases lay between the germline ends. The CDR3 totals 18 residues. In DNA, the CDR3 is TGCGCCAGCAGCCAAGTCTCCGCCTGGGGGCAGACCTACTATGGCTACACCTTC. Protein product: CASSQVSAWGQTYYGYTF.

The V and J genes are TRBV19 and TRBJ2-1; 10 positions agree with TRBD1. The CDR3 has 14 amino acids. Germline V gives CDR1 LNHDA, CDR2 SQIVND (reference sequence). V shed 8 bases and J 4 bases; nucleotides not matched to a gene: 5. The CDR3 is CASVGTGDYNEQFF. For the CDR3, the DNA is TGTGCCAGTGTAGGGACAGGGGATTACAATGAGCAGTTCTTC.

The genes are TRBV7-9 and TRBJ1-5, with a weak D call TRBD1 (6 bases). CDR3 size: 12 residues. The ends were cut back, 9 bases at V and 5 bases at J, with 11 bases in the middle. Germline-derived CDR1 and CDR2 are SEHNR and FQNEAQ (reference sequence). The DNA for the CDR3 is TGTGCCAGTTCCACAGGGCATCAGCCCCAGCATTTT. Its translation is CASSTGHQPQHF.

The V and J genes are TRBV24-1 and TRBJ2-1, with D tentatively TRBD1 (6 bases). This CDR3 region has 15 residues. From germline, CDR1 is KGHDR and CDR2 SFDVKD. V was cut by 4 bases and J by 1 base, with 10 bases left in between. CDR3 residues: CATSDGQFSYNEQFF. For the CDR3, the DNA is TGTGCCACCAGTGACGGACAGTTTTCCTACAATGAGCAGTTCTTC.